Shown below are 18 T cell receptor beta chains from a single sample sequenced in a study of blood T cell repertoires in COVID-19. Measured with immunoSEQ multiplex PCR; TCRdb has only the in-frame clones, and not every one. The repertoire has 130,000 or so clones, about 70% of them found once; the top ten carry roughly 2%. Sequencing was done on a sample of peripheral blood. These receptors all come from a woman in her 70s with acute or convalescent COVID-19.

The chain carries TRBV4-1 and TRBJ1-4, with TRBD1 matching over 11 bases. Per germline, CDR1 MGHRA and CDR2 YSYEKL. With V trimmed by 5 bases and J by 6 bases, 2 bases remained unmatched. CDR3 length: 14 amino acids. The CDR3 protein is CASSGTGGHEKLFF. The DNA for the CDR3 is TGCGCCAGCAGCGGGACAGGGGGACATGAAAAACTGTTTTTT.

CDR3 region: CASSTGFSSHEQFF. The CDR3 nucleotides are TGTGCCAGCAGCACCGGTTTCTCGAGCCATGAGCAGTTCTTC. The chain joins TRBV11-2 to TRBJ2-1; D remains ambiguous. CDR3 size: 14 residues. V was cut by 5 bases and J by 8 bases, with 16 bases left in between. Germline CDR1 and CDR2: SGHAT and FQNNGV.

The chain uses TRBV2 and TRBJ1-3, with 8 bases lining up with TRBD1. The CDR3 is 14 amino acids. The V and J ends lost 5 bases and 2 bases, in that order; junction bases with no gene match: 2. Germline-derived CDR1 and CDR2 are SNHLY and FYNNEI. The CDR3 bases are TGTGCCAGCAGTCCGACAGGGGCTGGAAACACCATATATTTT. This translates into CASSPTGAGNTIYF.

J is TRBJ2-2 and V is TRBV14; 8 positions match TRBD2. Per germline, CDR1 SGHDN and CDR2 FVKESK. J gave up 3 bases and V 4 bases, and 16 bases lay outside the gene matches. This CDR3 spans 19 amino acids. CDR3 DNA sequence: TGTGCCAGCAGCCCACACAGGGCAGCGGGAGTAGTAGACACCGGGGAGCTGTTTTTT. It codes for CASSPHRAAGVVDTGELFF.

The CDR3 loop reads CASSPGVKLFF. CDR3 nucleotide sequence: TGTGCCAGCAGCCCCGGAGTCAAACTGTTTTTT. The chain joins TRBV7-9 to TRBJ1-4; D is ambiguous. CDR1 SEHNR and CDR2 FQNEAQ come from the germline V gene (reference sequence). Trimming took 5 bases from V and 11 from J, leaving 9 bases between them. This CDR3 is built from 11 residues.

This clone was observed a handful of times. V usage is TRBV19 and J usage is TRBJ2-7; 13 positions match TRBD2. In germline, CDR1 is LNHDA, CDR2 SQIVND (reference sequence). The CDR3 length is 15 residues. J was trimmed by 6 bases and V by 7 bases; bases with no gene match: 9. The CDR3 protein is CASTGLAGSPGEQYF. The CDR3 nucleotides are TGTGCCAGTACGGGACTAGCGGGATCCCCCGGCGAGCAGTACTTC.

The chain uses TRBV25-1 and TRBJ2-2; D is undetermined. Germline CDR1 MGHDK, CDR2 SYGVNS. V was clipped by 4 bases and J by 1 base, with 19 bases between them. The CDR3 contains 18 residues. The CDR3 reads CASSALNDIIRNTGELFF. The CDR3 nucleotides are TGTGCCAGCAGTGCCCTAAATGACATTATAAGGAACACCGGGGAGCTGTTTTTT. Full variable domain (rest looked up from reference TRBV25-1 and TRBJ2-2): EADIYQTPRYLVIGTGKKITLECSQTMGHDKMYWYQQDPGMELHLIHYSYGVNSTEKGDLSSESTVSRIRTEHFPLTLESARPSHTSQYLCASSALNDIIRNTGELFFGEGSRLTVL.

The V and J genes are TRBV11-2 and TRBJ2-5; 10 bases map to TRBD2. Germline V gives CDR1 SGHAT, CDR2 FQNNGV. The CDR3 runs to 15 residues. The trim removed 6 bases at V and 5 bases at J, leaving 9 bases unmatched. The CDR3 nucleotides read TGTGCCAGCAGTGTAGCGGGGGGCTACGGGGAGACCCAGTACTTC. The encoded protein is CASSVAGGYGETQYF.

The gene calls are TRBV5-1 and TRBJ1-1; TRBD1 matches at 11 bases. Germline assignment: CDR1 SGHRS and CDR2 YFSETQ. The length of the CDR3 is 15 residues. V was pared by 4 bases and J by 6 bases, with 8 bases of the junction left unmatched. The CDR3 nucleotides are TGCGCCAGCAGCGAAGGACAGGGGGCATGGTCTGAAGCTTTCTTT. Protein sequence: CASSEGQGAWSEAFF.

The V and J genes are TRBV3-1 (or the pseudogene TRBV3-2) and TRBJ2-5; D is ambiguous. The V and J ends lost 4 bases and 2 bases respectively, with 14 bases between them. Germline V gene sequence: CDR1 LGHDT, CDR2 YNNKEL (reference sequence). The CDR3 spans 15 residues. In DNA, the CDR3 is TGTGCCAGCAGCCCGTTTTCAGGTGGTCAAGAGACCCAGTACTTC. This codes for CASSPFSGGQETQYF.

This clone has just a few counts. J is TRBJ1-1 and V is TRBV2; D might be TRBD1 (6 bases). There are 14 residues in the CDR3. Germline loops: CDR1 SNHLY, CDR2 FYNNEI. The ends were cut back, 3 bases at V and 7 bases at J, with 15 bases in the middle. DNA of the CDR3: TGTGCCAGCAGTGACGTCCCGGGACATGGTGAAGCTTTCTTT. It encodes CASSDVPGHGEAFF.

The chain uses TRBV5-1 and TRBJ1-3, with a possible D match to TRBD1 (6 bases). V shed 3 bases and J shed 12 bases, with 13 bases lying between them. The germline V gene encodes CDR1 SGHRS and CDR2 YFSETQ. The CDR3 extends over 12 amino acids. The CDR3 DNA is TGCGCCAGCAGCTCGGGAGGACAGAGCATATATTTT. Residues: CASSSGGQSIYF.

The chain carries TRBV10-3 and TRBJ2-1; 11 bases are a match to TRBD2. The CDR3 totals 14 residues. V lost 6 bases and J lost 5; bases outside the gene matches: 3. CDR1 is ENHRY and CDR2 is SYGVKD in the germline V gene. The chain's CDR3 is CAISPTSGNNEQFF. As DNA, the CDR3 is TGTGCCATCAGCCCGACTAGCGGGAACAATGAGCAGTTCTTC.

This chain joins TRBV6-2 or TRBV6-3 and TRBJ1-3, with D tentatively TRBD1 (6 bases). Germline lookup yields CDR1 MNHEY and CDR2 SVGEGT. Trimming pared 2 bases from V and 0 bases from J, leaving 14 bases between. The CDR3 has 17 amino acids. The CDR3 DNA reads as TGTGCCAGCAGTTACCGGGCGGGGGCCCACTCTGGAAACACCATATATTTT. Translated, it gives CASSYRAGAHSGNTIYF.

This chain uses TRBV27 with TRBJ2-7; TRBD1 matches 12 bases. V trimming: 0 bases; J trimming: 5 bases; junction bases outside the gene matches: 8. The length of the CDR3 is 17 residues. CDR1 is MNHEY and CDR2 is SMNVEV in the germline V gene (reference sequence). CDR3 sequence reads: CASSLSGQGAVGNEQYF. CDR3 bases: TGTGCCAGCAGTTTATCGGGACAGGGGGCCGTCGGAAACGAGCAGTACTTC.

This clone has at least ten counts. The chain links TRBV5-6 to TRBJ1-6, with D uncertain. Germline lookup yields CDR1 SGHDT and CDR2 YYEEEE. Trimming left V 4 bases short and J 8 bases short, with 10 bases between. This CDR3 region has 13 residues. DNA for the CDR3: TGTGCCAGCAGCGGACTGACTGATTCACCCCTCCACTTT. Encoded protein: CASSGLTDSPLHF.

The chain couples TRBV11-2 to TRBJ2-7; 7 positions agree with TRBD1. This CDR3 is built from 15 residues. The germline V gene encodes CDR1 SGHAT and CDR2 FQNNGV. The J segment lost 1 base and the V segment lost 0 bases, leaving 3 bases of the junction unmatched. The CDR3 DNA follows: TGTGCCAGCAGCTTAGAGCCGGGACAGTCCTACGAGCAGTACTTC. Amino acids: CASSLEPGQSYEQYF.

V usage is TRBV18 and J usage is TRBJ1-2; tentatively, D is TRBD1 (5 bases). CDR1 and CDR2 (germline): KGHSH, LQKENI. The CDR3 totals 14 residues. The V gene lost 0 bases and the J gene lost 4 bases, with 9 bases spanning the gap. DNA for the CDR3: TGTGCCAGCTCACCACCGGAGGGGTCCTATGGCTACACCTTC. The encoded protein is CASSPPEGSYGYTF.